The entry that follows covers one T cell receptor (beta chain) sequence. Its antigen is not known. The sample originates from a study of long-term antiretroviral therapy in people with HIV. General study findings and limits: Whereas controls had wider CDR3 length ranges, HIV repertoires had narrower ones. Post-ART samples showed increased diversity that remained below transplant donor control levels. Therapy changes, viral resistance and ART adherence were not documented in the available data.

A v3.0 immunoSEQ assay was performed at survey level. Here immunoSEQ multiplex PCR was the method, and the copy in TCRdb shows in-frame clones only, minus some. Here the sample spans around 33,000 clones, roughly four fifths being singletons. This CDR3 region has 15 residues. Germline CDR1 is MNHNS and CDR2 is SASEGT. V shed 2 bases and J shed 6 bases, with 14 bases lying between them. Source: unsorted PBMCs, taken 0.3 years after starting antiretroviral therapy. This chain links TRBV6-1 with TRBJ1-5; D is ambiguous. The clonotype originates from a man aged 18 to 29 with HIV. The CDR3 DNA reads as TGTGCCAGCAGTGAATTGGTTGGGTTCGGTCAGCCCCAGCATTTT. Protein product: CASSELVGFGQPQHF.